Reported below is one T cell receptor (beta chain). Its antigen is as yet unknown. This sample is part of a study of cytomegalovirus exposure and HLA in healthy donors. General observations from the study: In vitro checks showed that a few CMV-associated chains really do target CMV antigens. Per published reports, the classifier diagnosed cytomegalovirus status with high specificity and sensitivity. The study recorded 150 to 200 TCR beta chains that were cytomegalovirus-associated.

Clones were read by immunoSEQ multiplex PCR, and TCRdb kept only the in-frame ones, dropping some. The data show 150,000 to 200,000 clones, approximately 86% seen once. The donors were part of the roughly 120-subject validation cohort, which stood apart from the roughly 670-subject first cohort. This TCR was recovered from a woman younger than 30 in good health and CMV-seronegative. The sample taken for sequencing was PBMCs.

The DNA for the CDR3 is TGTGCCAGCAGCCAAGTTCCAGGAGCGGGCTCATTTGGCGAGCAGTTCTTC. It specifies CASSQVPGAGSFGEQFF. This rearrangement joins TRBV4-2 to TRBJ2-1, with D maybe TRBD2 (6 bases). Germline lookup yields CDR1 LGHNA and CDR2 YNFKEQ. This CDR3 region has 17 residues. V lost 1 base and J lost 10, with 23 bases in between.